Listed here is a single T cell receptor beta chain. Its antigen is unknown. J lost 6 bases, V lost 0 bases, and 13 bases had no gene match. Germline CDR1 and CDR2: ENHRY and SYGVKD. The CDR3 runs 18 residues. The sample is drawn from a study of brain T cells in children with intractable seizures. Whole-study results and caveats: Pre- and post-surgery blood differed in depth, so pre-surgery absences may be undersampling.

Surgery cases with the highest brain T cell transcript signatures were chosen for sequencing. Pre-surgery treatment included at least one anti-epileptic drug. Method: immunoSEQ multiplex PCR; TCRdb's copy keeps in-frame clones and lacks some. Of 50,000 to 80,000 clones in the sample, roughly 95% were seen once. The V and J genes are TRBV10-3 and TRBJ2-1; 8 bases map to TRBD2. This receptor was identified in a boy under three years old with focal cortical dysplasia and intractable seizures. The starting material was peripheral blood, obtained at surgery. CDR3 sequence (DNA): TGTGCCATCAGTGAGTCTTTGGGTGGTGGGACTAGTTCCAATGAGCAGTTCTTC. Translating it yields CAISESLGGGTSSNEQFF.